The 12 T cell receptor beta chains below come from one sample, sequenced in a study of OX40 agonist ivuxolimab in advanced cancers. Only in-frame clones appear in the TCRdb table, and some are missing; sequencing was by immunoSEQ multiplex PCR. The sample carries some 46,000 clones, just under 95% recorded once. The sample in question was CD4+ or CD8+ T cells sorted from blood, obtained in a trial of the OX40 agonist ivuxolimab. All receptors derive from an adult with an advanced solid tumor such as melanoma, head and neck, liver or kidney cancer.

V usage is TRBV30 and J usage is TRBJ2-7; no clear D gene. This CDR3 contains 13 residues. With 2 bases removed from V and 2 bases from J, the gap between germline ends came to 10 bases. The germline V gene encodes CDR1 GTSNPN and CDR2 SVGIG (reference sequence). The CDR3 DNA reads as TGTGCCTGGAGTTCTTCATCGACCTACGAGCAGTACTTC. Its protein product is CAWSSSSTYEQYF.

Regarding this clone: This same CDR3 is encoded by further DNA sequences in the sample. V gene TRBV27 combines with J gene TRBJ2-1; D call uncertain. The CDR3 length is 12 residues. The germline gives CDR1 MNHEY, CDR2 SMNVEV (reference sequence). The V end lost 4 bases, the J end lost 5 bases, and 6 bases lay between the germline ends. DNA for the CDR3: TGTGCCAGCAGTTCAGGAGACAATGAGCAGTTCTTC. Translation gives CASSSGDNEQFF.

This clone has only one observation. The gene calls are TRBV7-6 and TRBJ2-3, with TRBD2 matching 9 bases. The CDR3 consists of 15 residues. The germline CDR1 and CDR2 sequences are SGHVS and FNYEAQ. Trimming took 4 bases from V and 6 from J; bases not matched to a gene: 8. The CDR3 spells CASSSLAGGQDTQYF. In nucleotides, the CDR3 is TGTGCCAGCAGCTCACTAGCGGGTGGGCAGGATACGCAGTATTTT.

The gene calls are TRBV4-3 and TRBJ1-1, with D possibly matching TRBD1 (5 bases). The CDR3 runs to 16 residues. Germline values: CDR1 LGHNA, CDR2 YSLEER. The V and J ends lost 0 bases and 4 bases respectively, with 15 bases between them. Written as DNA, the CDR3 is TGCGCCAGCAGCCAAGACCCCCACGGGGCGCTCACTGAAGCTTTCTTT. This translates into CASSQDPHGALTEAFF.

The chain combines TRBV28 with TRBJ2-5, with D perhaps TRBD2 (6 bases). Trimming cost V 6 bases and J 5 bases, with 22 bases left between them. The CDR3 is made up of 16 amino acids. Germline values: CDR1 MDHEN, CDR2 SYDVKM. The CDR3 DNA is TGTGCCAGCAGGCCCTCTCGGTGGGAGGAACAGGAGACCCAGTACTTC. Translated, it gives CASRPSRWEEQETQYF.

The rearrangement links TRBV9 to TRBJ2-1; D assignment may be TRBD1 or TRBD2 (5 bases each). The V gene's germline CDR1 is SGDLS and CDR2 YYNGEE. There are 14 residues in the CDR3. V shed 4 bases and J shed 7 bases, with 15 bases lying between them. The CDR3 DNA is TGTGCCAGCAGCAGCGCCGGGACGATTAATGAGCAGTTCTTC. Translation: CASSSAGTINEQFF.

The CDR3 DNA reads TGTGCCACCAGCACTATAGCGGGAGGGAGAACAGATACGCAGTATTTT. Its protein product is CATSTIAGGRTDTQYF. The rearrangement uses TRBV15 and TRBJ2-3; 11 bases align to TRBD2. Germline CDR1 reads LNHNV; CDR2 reads YYDKDF (reference sequence). The length of the CDR3 is 16 residues. After removal of 4 bases from V and 3 bases from J, the junction contained 6 bases not matched to a gene.

This clone appeared once. The rearrangement uses TRBV4-1 and TRBJ2-7, with 13 positions matching TRBD2. The CDR3 extends over 15 amino acids. J was trimmed by 3 bases and V by 6 bases; bases with no gene match: 5. Germline CDR1 and CDR2: MGHRA and YSYEKL. The CDR3 coding sequence is TGCGCCAGCAGGCCACTAGCGGGAGGGGACTACGAGCAGTACTTC. Amino acid sequence: CASRPLAGGDYEQYF.

The chain joins TRBV7-6 to TRBJ2-6; no definite D call. V lost 2 bases to trimming and J lost 0 bases, with 11 bases between them. This CDR3 is built from 17 residues. Looked up from germline, CDR1 is SGHVS and CDR2 is FNYEAQ. The CDR3 region has the DNA TGTGCCAGCAGCTTATGGACCGTCAGCTCTGGGGCCAACGTCCTGACTTTC. Translating gives CASSLWTVSSGANVLTF.

The chain is built from TRBV9 and TRBJ2-5, with 14 bases matching TRBD2. In germline, CDR1 is SGDLS, CDR2 YYNGEE. The CDR3 has 15 residues. Trimming removed 4 bases from V and 6 bases from J; junction bases left unmatched: 5. CDR3 amino acids: CASSSGTSGSKTQYF. The CDR3 bases are TGTGCCAGCAGCTCGGGGACTAGCGGGAGTAAGACCCAGTACTTC.

This rearrangement joins TRBV2 to TRBJ2-7; D gene uncertain. Germline V lookup: CDR1 SNHLY, CDR2 FYNNEI. V was pared by 3 bases and J by 1 base, with 16 bases between. CDR3 length equals 16 residues. DNA of the CDR3: TGTGCCAGCAGTGATCCCACTTTTGGATATTCCTACGAGCAGTACTTC. Amino acids: CASSDPTFGYSYEQYF.

The chain is built from TRBV2 and TRBJ2-1; no firm D call. The CDR3 loop spans 13 amino acids. With 7 bases removed from V and 4 bases from J, the gap between germline ends came to 11 bases. CDR1 and CDR2 (germline): SNHLY, FYNNEI. The CDR3 loop is CASTRAQYNEQFF. The CDR3 nucleotides read TGTGCCAGCACTCGGGCACAGTACAATGAGCAGTTCTTC.